This T cell receptor beta chain was observed in a study of blood T cell repertoires in COVID-19. Whole-study context: Sources were T cells, B-cell-depleted T cells, or PBMCs; the material itself was cDNA or gDNA.

The CDR3 loop spans 13 amino acids. Germline assignment: CDR1 SEHNR and CDR2 FQNEAQ (reference sequence). J lost 4 bases, V lost 5 bases, and 4 bases had no gene match. How the authors handled the data: Estimation of nucleated cell counts was performed using reference gene primer amplification. Libraries were prepared by immunoSEQ multiplex PCR; TCRdb keeps only in-frame clonotypes and omits some of them. The V and J calls and clone size are taken from that table; D and trimming were inferred from the DNA. Among a few hundred thousand clones listed, approximately 85% were seen once. The chain has TRBV7-9 and TRBJ2-7; 8 positions agree with TRBD2. The sample consisted of peripheral blood. This TCR was sampled from a man in his fifties who had recovered from COVID-19. In DNA, the CDR3 is TGTGCCAGCAGCACACGGGAGGGATACGAGCAGTACTTC. Translated, it gives CASSTREGYEQYF.